These T cell receptor beta chains were read from a single sample in a study of cytomegalovirus exposure and HLA in healthy donors. Some clones are missing from TCRdb's copy, which holds only in-frame ones; the method was immunoSEQ multiplex PCR. Of about 160,000 clones listed, roughly 80% are singletons. Sequencing was done on a sample of PBMCs. Receptor source: a woman aged 25 to 39 in good health and CMV-seropositive. The CDR3 runs from the conserved cysteine through the conserved F or W. D genes are given only for firm matches. Clone size is stated in some rows and not others, as once, few, many or a class when expanded.

>-|TRBV15|-|TRBJ1-5
TGTGCCACCTCACCGGGATTTCCATATAGCAATCAGCCCCAGCATTTT
CATSPGFPYSNQPQHF
>TRBD1|TRBV18|-|TRBJ1-6
TGTGCCAGCTCACCCCAGACAGGGTTTAATTCACCCCTCCACTTT
CASSPQTGFNSPLHF
>TRBD2|TRBV15|-|TRBJ2-3
TGTGCCACGGGGGGGGGTACGCAGTATTTT
CATGGGTQYF
>-|TRBV4-2|-|TRBJ1-4
TGTGCCAGCAGCCAAGAGGACAGAGCTAATGAAAAACTGTTTTTT
CASSQEDRANEKLFF
>-|TRBV7-2|once|TRBJ1-1
TGTGCCAGCAGCCCCCCCAAGGGAGGGACTGAAGCTTTCTTT
CASSPPKGGTEAFF
>TRBD1|TRBV10-3|once|TRBJ1-5
TGTGCCATCAGTGAGCCCGAGGGACAGGGTCCTTTTTGGCCCCAGCATTTT
CAISEPEGQGPFWPQHF
>-|TRBV6-1|-|TRBJ2-1
TGTGCCAGCAGCCCCTCCCCGGGAGACAATGAGCAGTTCTTC
CASSPSPGDNEQFF
>-|TRBV18|-|TRBJ1-2
TGTGCCAGCTCACCAGACCCCCGCGGAAGTAGTAACTATGGCTACACCTTC
CASSPDPRGSSNYGYTF
>-|TRBV5-1|-|TRBJ2-5
TGCGCCAGCAGCGAGGTAGGGGGAGAGACCCAGTACTTC
CASSEVGGETQYF
>TRBD1|TRBV2|-|TRBJ1-5
TGTGCCAGCAAGGCCGGGACAGGGAATCAGCCCCAGCATTTT
CASKAGTGNQPQHF
>-|TRBV28|-|TRBJ2-3
TGTGCCAGCAGGGAACAGGGTTCAGATACGCAGTATTTT
CASREQGSDTQYF
>-|TRBV30|-|TRBJ1-5
TGTGCCTGGAGTTACAGCCGTAATCAGCCCCAGCATTTT
CAWSYSRNQPQHF
>-|TRBV6-5|-|TRBJ1-2
TGTGCCAGCAGCGACGGCTGGGGCGCGGACTATGGCTACACCTTC
CASSDGWGADYGYTF
>-|TRBV19|-|TRBJ1-1
TGTGCCAGTAGTATGGACACCTTGAACACTGAAGCTTTCTTT
CASSMDTLNTEAFF
>-|TRBV4-1|-|TRBJ2-7
TGCGCCAGCAGCCAAAGGGCGACTAGCTCCTACGAGCAGTACTTC
CASSQRATSSYEQYF
>-|TRBV9|-|TRBJ2-3
TGTGCCAGCAGCGTATCGGGGGGCACAGATACGCAGTATTTT
CASSVSGGTDTQYF
>TRBD1|TRBV14|-|TRBJ2-7
TGTGCCAGCAGCCAAGCGACAGGGTTAAGGTACGAGCAGTACTTC
CASSQATGLRYEQYF
>-|TRBV28|-|TRBJ1-2
TGTGCCAGCAGTTTATCATCCTATGGCTACACCTTC
CASSLSSYGYTF
>-|TRBV5-4|-|TRBJ1-6
TGTGCCAGCAGCTTGGTTGGGACTAGCTCCTATAATTCACCCCTCCACTTT
CASSLVGTSSYNSPLHF
>-|TRBV7-9|-|TRBJ1-1
TGTGCCAGCAGCTTAGCAAGCGAAGCTTTCTTT
CASSLASEAFF
>-|TRBV9|-|TRBJ2-2
TGTGCCAGCAGCCCACAGGGTCCCACCGGGGAGCTGTTTTTT
CASSPQGPTGELFF
>-|TRBV5-1|few|TRBJ1-3
TGCGCCAGCAGTGCAGGGGATCTCTCTGGAAACACCATATATTTT
CASSAGDLSGNTIYF
>-|TRBV29-1|-|TRBJ2-3
TGCAGCGTTGAGGACTTCAGTACAGATACGCAGTATTTT
CSVEDFSTDTQYF
>TRBD1|TRBV5-5|few|TRBJ1-3
TGTGCCAGCAGTCGCAGGGGGCAATCTGGAAACACCATATATTTT
CASSRRGQSGNTIYF
>-|TRBV28|-|TRBJ2-1
TGTGCCAGCAGCAAAAGACCGGTTGGCCCTCGGGATGAGCAGTTCTTC
CASSKRPVGPRDEQFF
>TRBD2|TRBV2|-|TRBJ2-7
TGTGCCAGCAGCCATCACGCGGGGGTCTCCTACGAGCAGTACTTC
CASSHHAGVSYEQYF
>-|TRBV18|-|TRBJ2-7
TGTGCCAGCTCACCAGCCGGCCAAGGGGCCCCTTCGGAGCAGTACTTC
CASSPAGQGAPSEQYF
>TRBD1|TRBV5-1|few|TRBJ2-1
TGCGCCAGCAGCTGGGCTGGGACAGGTGAGCAGTTCTTC
CASSWAGTGEQFF
>TRBD1|TRBV18|-|TRBJ1-2
TGTGCCAGCTCGATCACAGGGGGCCTTAACTATGGCTACACCTTC
CASSITGGLNYGYTF
>-|TRBV9|-|TRBJ1-2
TGTGCCAGCAGCCTATCAGGGGGCTACACCTTC
CASSLSGGYTF
>-|TRBV4-3|few|TRBJ1-2
TGCGCCAGCAGCCAAGCTACGTATGGCTACACCTTC
CASSQATYGYTF
>-|TRBV7-9|-|TRBJ2-1
TGTGCCAGTCCTTACGGGGGCTCCTACAATGAGCAGTTCTTC
CASPYGGSYNEQFF
>-|TRBV5-4|few|TRBJ2-5
TGTGCCAGCAGGCAGGACAGCCGAGAAGGGACCCAGTACTTC
CASRQDSREGTQYF
>TRBD1|TRBV9|-|TRBJ2-7
TGTGCCAGCAGCGCACAGGGGTACTACGAGCAGTACTTC
CASSAQGYYEQYF
>-|TRBV13|once|TRBJ2-7
TGTGCCAGCAGCTTTGCGGCCATAGGCGAGCAGTACTTC
CASSFAAIGEQYF
>TRBD1|TRBV4-1|-|TRBJ1-2
TGCGCCAGCAGCCCCCGTGGAATCCGGGACAGGGGTGGCCTTAACTATGGCTACACCTTC
CASSPRGIRDRGGLNYGYTF
>TRBD1|TRBV19|-|TRBJ1-5
TGTGCCAGTACCAAAAGAGGAGGGGGCAAGGATCAGCCCCAGCATTTT
CASTKRGGGKDQPQHF
>TRBD1|TRBV29-1|-|TRBJ2-7
TGCAGCGTTGAAGACCCAGGGACAGGGACCCCTAGGAGCGAGCAGTACTTC
CSVEDPGTGTPRSEQYF
>TRBD2|TRBV5-6|-|TRBJ2-1
TGTGCCAGCAGCTCGGGACTAGCGGGGGACCACAATGAGCAGTTCTTC
CASSSGLAGDHNEQFF
>TRBD1|TRBV2|-|TRBJ2-5
TGTGCCAGCAGCCCCCGACAGGGGAGGCAGGAGACCCAGTACTTC
CASSPRQGRQETQYF
>-|TRBV27|-|TRBJ2-7
TGTGCCAGCAGCCCCGGTCGTCATTACGAGCAGTACTTC
CASSPGRHYEQYF
>TRBD2|TRBV5-4|-|TRBJ2-3
TGTGCCAGCAGGTTCGGGACTAGCGGGGCAGATACGCAGTATTTT
CASRFGTSGADTQYF
>-|TRBV7-2|-|TRBJ1-3
TGTGCCAGCAGCCCCCAGGCGGGAAACACCATATATTTT
CASSPQAGNTIYF